The 15 T cell receptor beta chains reported below all come from one sample, sequenced in a study of cytomegalovirus exposure and HLA in healthy donors. A multiplex PCR was run with 60 Vbeta primers and 13 Jbeta primers. Libraries were prepared by immunoSEQ multiplex PCR; TCRdb keeps only in-frame clonotypes and omits some of them. The table shows 58,000 or so clones, with about 75% occurring only once. Sequencing input: PBMCs. Receptors originate from a woman aged 35 to 49 in good health and CMV-seropositive.

The genes are TRBV27 and TRBJ2-1; TRBD1 agrees at 8 bases. V lost 0 bases to trimming and J lost 8 bases; unmatched junction nucleotides: 6. Germline V gene sequence: CDR1 MNHEY, CDR2 SMNVEV (reference sequence). The CDR3 runs 15 residues. This CDR3 reads CASSLSGQGWDEQFF. The CDR3 bases are TGTGCCAGCAGTTTATCAGGACAGGGTTGGGATGAGCAGTTCTTC.

In its sample, this clone was seen once. Other DNA sequences from this sample encode an identical CDR3 as well. The gene calls are TRBV6-6 and TRBJ1-1; D is ambiguous. V lost 0 bases to trimming and J lost 5 bases, with 7 bases between them. CDR1 is MNHNY and CDR2 is SVGAGI in the germline V gene (reference sequence). This CDR3 spans 13 amino acids. CDR3 region: CASSYSGGTEAFF. For the CDR3, the DNA is TGTGCCAGCAGTTACTCGGGAGGGACTGAAGCTTTCTTT.

This chain's CDR3 is CASSFGLAGETGELFF. In DNA, the CDR3 is TGTGCCAGCAGCTTTGGACTAGCGGGGGAAACCGGGGAGCTGTTTTTT. J is TRBJ2-2 and V is TRBV5-6, with TRBD2 matching 13 bases. Losses at the gene ends were 2 bases for V and 5 bases for J; bases not matched to a gene: 3. The CDR3 runs to 16 residues. The germline V gene encodes CDR1 SGHDT and CDR2 YYEEEE. Using reference TRBV5-6 and TRBJ2-2 for the parts outside the CDR3, the full variable domain is DAGVTQSPTHLIKTRGQQVTLRCSPKSGHDTVSWYQQALGQGPQFIFQYYEEEERQRGNFPDRFSGHQFPNYSSELNVNALLLGDSALYLCASSFGLAGETGELFFGEGSRLTVL.

This clone was detected a few times. The chain recombines TRBV7-2 with TRBJ1-1; no definite D call. From germline, CDR1 is SGHTA and CDR2 FQGNSA. CDR3 length: 13 amino acids. Between the trimmed V and J ends, which lost 6 bases and 1 base, there was a span of 9 bases. The CDR3 bases are TGTGCCAGCAGGCAACATCGGAACACTGAAGCTTTCTTT. Its protein product is CASRQHRNTEAFF. The whole variable domain, filled in from reference TRBV7-2 and TRBJ1-1, reads GAGVSQSPSNKVTEKGKDVELRCDPISGHTALYWYRQSLGQGLEFLIYFQGNSAPDKSGLPSDRFSAERTGGSVSTLTIQRTQQEDSAVYLCASRQHRNTEAFFGQGTRLTVV.

This chain joins TRBV29-1 and TRBJ2-7, with TRBD2 matching 15 bases. The length of the CDR3 is 16 residues. V dropped 4 bases and J dropped 5; count of bases not matched to a gene: 9. The germline V gene encodes CDR1 SQVTM and CDR2 ANQGSEA. CDR3: CSVAGTSGGPKDEQYF. The DNA for the CDR3 is TGCAGCGTTGCCGGGACTAGCGGGGGGCCAAAGGACGAGCAGTACTTC.

CDR3 DNA sequence: TGTGCCACTTCGACAGGGCAACGCACAGATACGCAGTATTTT. The encoded protein is CATSTGQRTDTQYF. V and J are TRBV19 and TRBJ2-3, with TRBD1 identical over 7 bases. Trimming at V came to 10 bases and at J to 1 base, leaving 8 bases not matched to a gene. This CDR3 spans 14 amino acids. Germline CDR1 is LNHDA and CDR2 is SQIVND (reference sequence). Looking up the rest from reference TRBV19 and TRBJ2-3 gives the full variable domain: DGGITQSPKYLFRKEGQNVTLSCEQNLNHDAMYWYRQDPGQGLRLIYYSQIVNDFQKGDIAEGYSVSREKKESFPLTVTSAQKNPTAFYLCATSTGQRTDTQYFGPGTRLTVL.

This clone was seen only once. The chain couples TRBV4-3 to TRBJ2-2, with unresolved D. Germline values: CDR1 LGHNA, CDR2 YSLEER. The CDR3 spans 15 residues. V was shortened by 1 base and J by 4 bases, with 10 bases between the two germline ends. The CDR3 here is CASSQGHLITGELFF. DNA of the CDR3: TGCGCCAGCAGCCAAGGACACCTTATCACCGGGGAGCTGTTTTTT.

Written as DNA, the CDR3 is TGTGCCAGCAGCCCGGGGGGGCAGGGCACAGATACGCAGTATTTT. Encoded protein: CASSPGGQGTDTQYF. The chain uses TRBV4-2 and TRBJ2-3; 8 bases map to TRBD2. Germline-derived CDR1 and CDR2 are LGHNA and YNFKEQ. CDR3 length: 15 residues. J lost 1 base, V lost 4 bases, and 4 bases had no gene match.

V gene TRBV5-1 combines with J gene TRBJ2-3; TRBD2 matches at 8 bases. V shed 3 bases, J shed 4 bases, and the junction held 10 bases outside the gene matches. The CDR3 covers 16 residues. CDR1 SGHRS and CDR2 YFSETQ come from the germline V gene. The DNA for the CDR3 is TGCGCCAGCAGCTCCGGACTAGCTGTGGGTCCAGATACGCAGTATTTT. As protein: CASSSGLAVGPDTQYF. The full variable domain, its missing parts supplied by reference TRBV5-1 and TRBJ2-3, is KAGVTQTPRYLIKTRGQQVTLSCSPISGHRSVSWYQQTPGQGLQFLFEYFSETQRNKGNFPGRFSGRQFSNSRSEMNVSTLELGDSALYLCASSSGLAVGPDTQYFGPGTRLTVL.

The count of this clone is one. The genes are TRBV11-3 and TRBJ1-2; D is unresolved. Germline V CDR1 and CDR2: SGHNT, YENEEA. V lost 5 bases and J 8 bases, leaving 15 bases between the germline ends. The CDR3 loop spans 13 amino acids. The CDR3 here is CASSESGMRGYTF. As DNA, the CDR3 is TGTGCCAGCAGCGAATCGGGGATGCGGGGCTACACCTTC.

This chain joins TRBV2 and TRBJ2-5, with 8 bases lining up with TRBD1. The CDR3 is 14 amino acids. The V and J ends lost 4 bases and 1 base, in that order; junction bases with no gene match: 2. Germline values: CDR1 SNHLY, CDR2 FYNNEI. The CDR3 DNA follows: TGTGCCAGCAGTGGACAGGGGATCCAAGAGACCCAGTACTTC. It translates to CASSGQGIQETQYF.

DNA for the CDR3: TGTGCCAGCAGTCACCTAGCGGGGGGACCCCGGGGTGATGCGCAGTATTTT. It is translated as CASSHLAGGPRGDAQYF. The J gene is TRBJ2-3, the V gene TRBV27; the match to TRBD2 covers 11 bases. CDR3 size: 17 residues. V lost 5 bases and J lost 10; bases outside the gene matches: 17. Germline CDR1 and CDR2: MNHEY and SMNVEV (reference sequence).

The rearrangement uses TRBV19 and TRBJ2-6; D is unclear. Germline CDR1 reads LNHDA; CDR2 reads SQIVND (reference sequence). CDR3 length equals 14 residues. Trimming shortened V by 4 bases and J by 5 bases, and 9 bases separated the two germline ends. Written as DNA, the CDR3 is TGTGCCAGTAGTACAACAGCCCGGGCCAACGTCCTGACTTTC. Residues: CASSTTARANVLTF.

The chain links TRBV9 to TRBJ2-2; TRBD2 aligns across 11 bases. This CDR3 is 18 amino acids long. Germline V gene lookup returns CDR1 SGDLS and CDR2 YYNGEE. The V gene end was trimmed by 1 base and the J gene end by 0 bases; junction bases not matched to a gene: 5. The chain's CDR3 is CASSVPSGGRTNTGELFF. CDR3 coding DNA: TGTGCCAGCAGCGTACCTAGCGGGGGGCGAACGAACACCGGGGAGCTGTTTTTT. Using reference TRBV9 and TRBJ2-2 for the parts outside the CDR3, the full variable domain is DSGVTQTPKHLITATGQRVTLRCSPRSGDLSVYWYQQSLDQGLQFLIQYYNGEERAKGNILERFSAQQFPDLHSELNLSSLELGDSALYFCASSVPSGGRTNTGELFFGEGSRLTVL.

The gene calls are TRBV5-1 and TRBJ2-3; D is unclear. V was shortened by 2 bases and J by 2 bases, with 9 bases between the two germline ends. The CDR3 consists of 14 residues. CDR1 is SGHRS and CDR2 is YFSETQ in the germline V gene. In nucleotides, the CDR3 is TGCGCCAGCAGCTTAGAACTCGACACAGATACGCAGTATTTT. This gives the protein CASSLELDTDTQYF.